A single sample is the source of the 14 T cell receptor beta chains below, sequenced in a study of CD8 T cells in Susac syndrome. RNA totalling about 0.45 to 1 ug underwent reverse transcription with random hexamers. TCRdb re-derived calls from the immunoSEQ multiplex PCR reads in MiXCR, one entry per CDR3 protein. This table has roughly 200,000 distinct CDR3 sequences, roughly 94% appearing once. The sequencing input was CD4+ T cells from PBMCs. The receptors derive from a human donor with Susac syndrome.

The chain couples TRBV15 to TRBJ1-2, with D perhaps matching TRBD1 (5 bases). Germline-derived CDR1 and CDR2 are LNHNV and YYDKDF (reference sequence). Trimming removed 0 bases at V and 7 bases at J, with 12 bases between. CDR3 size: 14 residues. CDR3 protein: CATSRDKGPVGYTF. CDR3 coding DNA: TGTGCCACCAGCAGAGATAAGGGACCTGTTGGCTACACCTTC.

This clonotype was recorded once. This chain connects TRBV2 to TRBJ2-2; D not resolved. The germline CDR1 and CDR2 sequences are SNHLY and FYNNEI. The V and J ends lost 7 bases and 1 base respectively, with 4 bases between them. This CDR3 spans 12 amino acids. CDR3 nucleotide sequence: TGTGCCAGCACAGAGAACACCGGGGAGCTGTTTTTT. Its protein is CASTENTGELFF.

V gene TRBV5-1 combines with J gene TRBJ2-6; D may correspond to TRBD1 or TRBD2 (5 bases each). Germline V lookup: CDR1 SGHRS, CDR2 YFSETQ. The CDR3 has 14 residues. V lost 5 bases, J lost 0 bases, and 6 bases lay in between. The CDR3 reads CASRGVSGANVLTF. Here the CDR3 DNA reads TGCGCCAGCAGGGGGGTCTCTGGGGCCAACGTCCTGACTTTC.

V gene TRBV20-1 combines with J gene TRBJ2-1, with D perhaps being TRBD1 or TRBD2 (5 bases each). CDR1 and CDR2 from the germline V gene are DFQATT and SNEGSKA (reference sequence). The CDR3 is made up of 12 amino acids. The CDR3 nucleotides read TGCACCGCCGGGGCCCCGCCCGATGAGCAGTTCTTC. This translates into CTAGAPPDEQFF.

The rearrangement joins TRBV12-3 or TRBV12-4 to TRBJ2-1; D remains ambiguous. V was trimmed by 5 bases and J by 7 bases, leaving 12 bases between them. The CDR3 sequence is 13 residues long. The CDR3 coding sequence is TGTGCCAGCAGTCTTCTCCCGCAAAATGAGCAGTTCTTC. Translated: CASSLLPQNEQFF.

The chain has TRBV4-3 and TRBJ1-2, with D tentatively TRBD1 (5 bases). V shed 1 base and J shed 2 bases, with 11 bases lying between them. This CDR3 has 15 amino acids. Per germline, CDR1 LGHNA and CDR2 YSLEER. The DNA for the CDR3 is TGCGCCAGCAGCCAAGGGCTGGCAGGGAACTATGGCTACACCTTC. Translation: CASSQGLAGNYGYTF.

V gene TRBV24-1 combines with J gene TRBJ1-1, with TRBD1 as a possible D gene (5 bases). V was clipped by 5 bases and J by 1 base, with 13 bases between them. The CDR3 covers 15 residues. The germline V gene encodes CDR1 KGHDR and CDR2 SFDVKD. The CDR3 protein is CATSGPGTGNTEAFF. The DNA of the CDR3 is TGTGCCACCAGTGGCCCCGGAACAGGGAACACTGAAGCTTTCTTT.

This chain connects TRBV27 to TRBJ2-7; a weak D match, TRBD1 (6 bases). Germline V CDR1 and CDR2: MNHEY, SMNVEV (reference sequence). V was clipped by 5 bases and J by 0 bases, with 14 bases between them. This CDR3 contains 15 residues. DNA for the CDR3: TGTGCCAGCAGTCCCCAGGGACACGTCTCCTACGAGCAGTACTTC. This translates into CASSPQGHVSYEQYF.

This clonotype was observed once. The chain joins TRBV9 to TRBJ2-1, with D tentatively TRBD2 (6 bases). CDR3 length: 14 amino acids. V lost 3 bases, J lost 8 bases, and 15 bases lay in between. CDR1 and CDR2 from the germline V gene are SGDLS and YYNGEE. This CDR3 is CASSEGLLGDEQFF. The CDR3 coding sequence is TGTGCCAGCAGCGAGGGACTTCTTGGGGATGAGCAGTTCTTC.

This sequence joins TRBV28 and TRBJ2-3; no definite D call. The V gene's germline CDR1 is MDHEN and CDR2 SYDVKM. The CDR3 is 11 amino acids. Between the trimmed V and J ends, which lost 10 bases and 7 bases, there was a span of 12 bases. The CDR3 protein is CAILGSNTQYF. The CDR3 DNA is TGTGCCATCCTAGGGTCGAATACGCAGTATTTT.

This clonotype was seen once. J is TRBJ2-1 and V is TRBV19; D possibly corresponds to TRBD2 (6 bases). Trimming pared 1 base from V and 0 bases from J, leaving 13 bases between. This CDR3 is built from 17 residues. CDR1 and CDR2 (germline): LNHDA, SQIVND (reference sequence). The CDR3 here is CASSIGPGGDSYNEQFF. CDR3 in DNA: TGTGCCAGTAGTATAGGTCCCGGCGGGGACTCCTACAATGAGCAGTTCTTC.

The CDR3 sequence is CSAWTSGGLQETQYF. CDR3 nucleotide sequence: TGCAGTGCTTGGACTAGCGGGGGGTTACAAGAGACCCAGTACTTC. The genes are TRBV20-1 and TRBJ2-5; 14 bases fit TRBD2. Trimming took 5 bases from V and 2 from J; bases not matched to a gene: 4. Per germline, CDR1 DFQATT and CDR2 SNEGSKA (reference sequence). The CDR3 is made up of 15 amino acids.

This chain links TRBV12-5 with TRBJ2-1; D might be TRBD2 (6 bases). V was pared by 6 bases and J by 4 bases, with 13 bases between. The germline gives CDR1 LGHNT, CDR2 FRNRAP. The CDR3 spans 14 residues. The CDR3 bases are TGTGCTAGTGGACCGGGACTTACGTACAATGAGCAGTTCTTC. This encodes CASGPGLTYNEQFF.

The CDR3 coding sequence is TGTGCCAGCAGCCAAGACTCGACAGGGGCCAGGGGCTACACCTTC. The encoded protein is CASSQDSTGARGYTF. This chain joins TRBV3-1 and TRBJ1-2; TRBD1 agrees at 8 bases. V was clipped by 0 bases and J by 8 bases; unmatched bases: 8. The CDR3 has 15 amino acids. Germline V gives CDR1 LGHDT, CDR2 YNNKEL (reference sequence). Together with reference TRBV3-1 and TRBJ1-2, the CDR3 gives the full variable domain: DTAVSQTPKYLVTQMGNDKSIKCEQNLGHDTMYWYKQDSKKFLKIMFSYNNKELIINETVPNRFSPKSPDKAHLNLHINSLELGDSAVYFCASSQDSTGARGYTFGSGTRLTVV.